Shown below are 6 T cell receptor beta chains from a single sample sequenced in a study of shared clonotypes between healthy human individuals. The repertoire was sequenced with immunoSEQ multiplex PCR; TCRdb's copy has only in-frame clones and lacks some. The data contain fewer than 700,000 clones, 85% to 95% of them singletons. Naive-designated CD8 cells lacked CD45RO, were positively enriched for CCR7, and omitted terminally differentiated effector memory CD45RA+ cells. The material sequenced was naive CD8+ T cells sorted from blood. These receptors all come from a woman aged 25 to 39 in good health.

V usage is TRBV2 and J usage is TRBJ2-1, with a tentative D call TRBD2 (6 bases). The CDR3 runs 16 residues. V was pared by 8 bases and J by 0 bases, with 17 bases between. Germline V gene data show CDR1 as SNHLY and CDR2 as FYNNEI. CDR3 protein: CASPRLASSSYNEQFF. CDR3 nucleotides: TGTGCCAGCCCCCGTCTAGCGAGCAGCTCCTACAATGAGCAGTTCTTC. Full variable domain (missing parts from reference TRBV2 and TRBJ2-1): EPEVTQTPSHQVTQMGQEVILRCVPISNHLYFYWYRQILGQKVEFLVSFYNNEISEKSEIFDDQFSVERPDGSNFTLKIRSTKLEDSAMYFCASPRLASSSYNEQFFGPGTRLTVL.

This clone appeared a single time. This sequence joins TRBV19 and TRBJ2-3; 7 bases agree with TRBD1. Germline CDR1 reads LNHDA; CDR2 reads SQIVND (reference sequence). The CDR3 consists of 16 residues. The V gene end was trimmed by 9 bases and the J gene end by 5 bases; junction bases not matched to a gene: 17. CDR3 sequence: CASSPLYDRAGDTQYF. The CDR3 nucleotides are TGTGCCAGCAGTCCCCTATATGACAGGGCAGGAGATACGCAGTATTTT.

The CDR3 nucleotides are TGTGCCAGCAGTTTATCTCCCGTATTCGAGCAGTACTTC. It yields the protein CASSLSPVFEQYF. The V call is TRBV27, the J call TRBJ2-5, with no clear D. The end of the DNA fits TRBJ2-7 better, so the J call may be wrong. CDR3 size: 13 residues. Per the germline V gene, CDR1 is MNHEY and CDR2 is SMNVEV (reference sequence).

The count of this clone is one. The V gene is TRBV11-2, the J gene TRBJ1-2; D is unclear. The V gene lost 1 base and the J gene lost 6 bases, with 9 bases spanning the gap. The CDR3 has 13 residues. Germline V lookup: CDR1 SGHAT, CDR2 FQNNGV. The CDR3 spells CASSLVSRNGYTF. In nucleotides, the CDR3 is TGTGCCAGCAGCTTAGTTTCTCGTAATGGCTACACCTTC.

CDR3 nucleotides: TGTGCCTGGAGTTGGGGACACTCCGCACCTGAGCAGTTCTTC. Translating it yields CAWSWGHSAPEQFF. The rearrangement links TRBV30 to TRBJ2-1, with D tentatively TRBD1 (6 bases). CDR3 length: 14 residues. The germline V gene encodes CDR1 GTSNPN and CDR2 SVGIG (reference sequence). V lost 2 bases to trimming and J lost 9 bases, with 17 bases between them.

In this sample, this clone turned up once. The CDR3: CSTRLGTGELFF. DNA for the CDR3: TGCAGCACCCGACTGGGAACCGGGGAGCTGTTTTTT. J is TRBJ2-2 and V is TRBV29-1; D uncertain. The CDR3 covers 12 residues. The germline CDR1 and CDR2 sequences are SQVTM and ANQGSEA. Trimming took off 8 bases at V and 5 bases at J, with 12 bases between the two ends.